This T cell receptor beta chain was captured in a study of T cell responses to AZD1222 COVID-19 vaccine. Study results and limitations: An increase in Spike-specific TCR breadth and depth was observed after two AZD1222 doses. Most donors were white British, females outnumbered males, and clonal diversity was possibly underestimated.

V lost 4 bases, J lost 0 bases, and 11 bases lay in between. The CDR3 has 16 amino acids. The germline gives CDR1 SGHTS, CDR2 YDEGEE. Details on this clone: Its antigen is undetermined.

The data were produced by immunoSEQ multiplex PCR, yet TCRdb's version contains in-frame clones alone and is incomplete. Among 65,000 to 85,000 clones, approximately 83% were seen once, and the ten largest hold more than 9%. This clonotype originated in an adult who received the AZD1222 COVID-19 vaccine. The chain carries TRBV5-8 and TRBJ2-6; perhaps TRBD1 as D (5 bases). Specimen: peripheral blood, collected 28 days after the second AZD1222 dose. The CDR3 DNA sequence: TGTGCCAGCAGCCTAGAAACAGGCTCTGGGGCCAACGTCCTGACTTTC. Translation gives CASSLETGSGANVLTF.